One sample yielded the 23 T cell receptor beta chains listed below, sequenced in a study of shared clonotypes between healthy human individuals. This table comes from immunoSEQ multiplex PCR, and its TCRdb copy is limited to in-frame clones, with some not included. The table lists roughly 2 million clones, about 95% of them singletons. Naive-designated CD8 cells lacked CD45RO, were positively enriched for CCR7, and omitted terminally differentiated effector memory CD45RA+ cells. The sample consisted of naive CD8+ T cells sorted from blood. These TCRs come from a man younger than 35 in good health.

Note on this clone: Other DNA sequences of this sample code for an identical CDR3. This sequence joins TRBV11-2 and TRBJ2-1; D unresolved. V lost 0 bases and J 0 bases, leaving 6 bases between the germline ends. This CDR3 comprises 15 residues. The germline CDR1 and CDR2 sequences are SGHAT and FQNNGV. The CDR3 loop reads CASSLDYSSYNEQFF. CDR3 bases: TGTGCCAGCAGCTTAGACTACAGCTCCTACAATGAGCAGTTCTTC.

This rearrangement joins TRBV4-2 to TRBJ2-5; possible D gene TRBD2, 6 bases. V lost 0 bases and J 8 bases, leaving 19 bases between the germline ends. This CDR3 contains 16 residues. Germline V gene lookup returns CDR1 LGHNA and CDR2 YNFKEQ. For the CDR3, the DNA is TGTGCCAGCAGCCAAGATGTGCAGCGGGCCGGCGAAACCCAGTACTTC. This codes for CASSQDVQRAGETQYF.

The chain couples TRBV19 to TRBJ2-7, with no clear D. Germline V CDR1 and CDR2: LNHDA, SQIVND (reference sequence). The ends were cut back, 6 bases at V and 0 bases at J, with 9 bases in the middle. This CDR3 contains 13 residues. In DNA form, the CDR3 reads TGTGCCAGTAGAGCAGTGCTCTCCTACGAGCAGTACTTC. Amino acids: CASRAVLSYEQYF.

The chain is built from TRBV30 and TRBJ2-7; weak D call: TRBD2 (5 bases). From germline, CDR1 is GTSNPN and CDR2 SVGIG (reference sequence). Between the trimmed V and J ends, which lost 5 bases and 9 bases, there was a span of 17 bases. The CDR3 loop spans 12 amino acids. This CDR3 reads CAWEGIYGVQYF. In nucleotides, the CDR3 is TGTGCCTGGGAGGGCATCTACGGCGTGCAGTACTTC. The full variable domain, its missing parts supplied by reference TRBV30 and TRBJ2-7, is SQTIHQWPATLVQPVGSPLSLECTVEGTSNPNLYWYRQAAGRGLQLLFYSVGIGQISSEVPQNLSASRPQDRQFILSSKKLLLSDSGFYLCAWEGIYGVQYFGPGTRLTVT.

This chain links TRBV19 with TRBJ2-7, with TRBD1 as a possible D gene (6 bases). The germline gives CDR1 LNHDA, CDR2 SQIVND (reference sequence). V shed 10 bases and J shed 1 base, with 11 bases lying between them. This CDR3 contains 12 residues. In nucleotides, the CDR3 is TGTGCCACCAGAGACAGGTCCTACGAGCAGTACTTC. Protein sequence: CATRDRSYEQYF. The whole variable domain, remainder taken from reference TRBV19 and TRBJ2-7, is DGGITQSPKYLFRKEGQNVTLSCEQNLNHDAMYWYRQDPGQGLRLIYYSQIVNDFQKGDIAEGYSVSREKKESFPLTVTSAQKNPTAFYLCATRDRSYEQYFGPGTRLTVT.

V usage is TRBV9 and J usage is TRBJ2-1; tentatively, D is TRBD2 (6 bases). Trimming shortened V by 4 bases and J by 8 bases, and 25 bases separated the two germline ends. Germline V gene lookup returns CDR1 SGDLS and CDR2 YYNGEE. CDR3 length: 17 amino acids. CDR3 in DNA: TGTGCCAGCAGCAACTTTATCGGGGCGGGATCAGGGTATGAGCAGTTCTTC. Translated: CASSNFIGAGSGYEQFF.

This clone was recorded only once. The chain joins TRBV9 to TRBJ2-7; D gene unclear. The CDR3 runs to 16 residues. Trimming pared 2 bases from V and 2 bases from J, leaving 17 bases between. CDR1 and CDR2 (germline): SGDLS, YYNGEE. The CDR3 DNA is TGTGCCAGCAGCGTCCCGAGGTGGCTAGTAACCTACGAGCAGTACTTC. Its protein is CASSVPRWLVTYEQYF.

Details on this clone: The same CDR3 can be traced to other DNA sequences in this sample. The chain combines TRBV6-5 with TRBJ1-2, with a tentative D call TRBD1 (5 bases). Between the trimmed V and J ends, which lost 2 bases and 6 bases, there was a span of 10 bases. Germline V lookup: CDR1 MNHEY, CDR2 SVGAGI. CDR3 size: 13 residues. Written as DNA, the CDR3 is TGTGCCAGCAGTTACGGGCAGGGTGATGGCTACACCTTC. This codes for CASSYGQGDGYTF.

In DNA, the CDR3 is TGTGCCAGCACCGGGACCGAGACTTTATGGGAGCAGTACTTC. Protein: CASTGTETLWEQYF. This chain uses TRBV2 with TRBJ2-7; tentatively, D is TRBD1 or TRBD2 (5 bases each). The CDR3 is 14 residues long. Germline CDR1 and CDR2: SNHLY and FYNNEI. V lost 7 bases and J lost 7, with 20 bases in between. The full variable domain, rest sourced from reference TRBV2 and TRBJ2-7, is EPEVTQTPSHQVTQMGQEVILRCVPISNHLYFYWYRQILGQKVEFLVSFYNNEISEKSEIFDDQFSVERPDGSNFTLKIRSTKLEDSAMYFCASTGTETLWEQYFGPGTRLTVT.

For this clone: The same CDR3 also results from other DNA sequences found in this sample. The CDR3 coding sequence is TGTGCCAGCAGTTTAACTGACTCTTACGAGCAGTACTTC. It codes for CASSLTDSYEQYF. The chain employs TRBV27 and TRBJ2-7; D not resolved. This CDR3 comprises 13 residues. Germline values: CDR1 MNHEY, CDR2 SMNVEV (reference sequence). V dropped 2 bases and J dropped 4 bases, with 9 bases sitting between them.

Details on this clone: A much larger clone lies one base from this, so it may be a read error. The chain has TRBV29-1 and TRBJ1-1; D possibly corresponds to TRBD1 (5 bases). The length of the CDR3 is 13 residues. Per germline, CDR1 SQVTM and CDR2 ANQGSEA. CDR3 loop: CNVRRSQDTEAFF. DNA for the CDR3: TGCAACGTAAGAAGGTCACAGGACACTGAAGCTTTCTTT.

The CDR3 nucleotides read TGTGCCAGCAGCTTAGCGCCGGGGACACGGTGGGCTAACTATGGCTACACCTTC. Translating it yields CASSLAPGTRWANYGYTF. The genes are TRBV7-9 and TRBJ1-2, with D maybe TRBD1 (6 bases). Germline values: CDR1 SEHNR, CDR2 FQNEAQ (reference sequence). Trimming shortened V by 0 bases and J by 0 bases, and 17 bases separated the two germline ends. This CDR3 is 18 amino acids long.

The chain links TRBV7-9 to TRBJ1-4; no definite D call. The germline V gene has CDR1 SEHNR and CDR2 FQNEAQ (reference sequence). This CDR3 region has 14 residues. V was pared by 3 bases and J by 2 bases, with 7 bases between. CDR3 protein: CASSFEGTNEKLFF. CDR3 sequence (DNA): TGTGCCAGCAGCTTTGAGGGCACTAATGAAAAACTGTTTTTT.

The rearrangement uses TRBV2 and TRBJ2-7, with unresolved D. CDR1 and CDR2 (germline): SNHLY, FYNNEI. V lost 3 bases to trimming and J lost 3 bases, with 12 bases between them. This CDR3 contains 14 residues. This CDR3 reads CASSDGTSSYEQYF. The DNA of the CDR3 is TGTGCCAGCAGTGACGGCACGTCGAGCTACGAGCAGTACTTC.

This rearrangement joins TRBV25-1 to TRBJ1-5; TRBD1 might be the D (6 bases). The CDR3 spans 15 residues. V shed 3 bases and J shed 2 bases, with 11 bases lying between them. The germline gives CDR1 MGHDK, CDR2 SYGVNS. In DNA, the CDR3 is TGTGCCAGCAGTGACGGGACACTCGGCAATCAGCCCCAGCATTTT. This sequence encodes CASSDGTLGNQPQHF. The variable domain in full, completed from reference TRBV25-1 and TRBJ1-5, reads EADIYQTPRYLVIGTGKKITLECSQTMGHDKMYWYQQDPGMELHLIHYSYGVNSTEKGDLSSESTVSRIRTEHFPLTLESARPSHTSQYLCASSDGTLGNQPQHFGDGTRLSIL.

This rearrangement joins TRBV14 to TRBJ2-2; 8 nucleotides align to TRBD1. The germline gives CDR1 SGHDN, CDR2 FVKESK. CDR3 length: 15 amino acids. The trim removed 1 base at V and 7 bases at J, leaving 5 bases unmatched. In DNA form, the CDR3 reads TGTGCCAGCAGCCAAGTTGAGACAGGGGACGGGGAGCTGTTTTTT. Translation gives CASSQVETGDGELFF.

The V and J genes are TRBV5-1 and TRBJ2-6; D not certain. CDR1 is SGHRS and CDR2 is YFSETQ in the germline V gene. CDR3 length: 15 amino acids. V was shortened by 0 bases and J by 0 bases, with 4 bases between the two germline ends. The CDR3 is CASSLDNSGANVLTF. CDR3 in DNA: TGCGCCAGCAGCTTGGACAACTCTGGGGCCAACGTCCTGACTTTC. The full variable domain, in which reference TRBV5-1 and TRBJ2-6 provide the parts outside the CDR3, is KAGVTQTPRYLIKTRGQQVTLSCSPISGHRSVSWYQQTPGQGLQFLFEYFSETQRNKGNFPGRFSGRQFSNSRSEMNVSTLELGDSALYLCASSLDNSGANVLTFGAGSRLTVL.

With respect to this clone: Other DNA variants within this sample encode the same CDR3. V usage is TRBV7-9 and J usage is TRBJ2-2; D ambiguous. This CDR3 region has 12 residues. V lost 1 base to trimming and J lost 6 bases, with 3 bases between them. Germline V gene sequence: CDR1 SEHNR, CDR2 FQNEAQ (reference sequence). The CDR3 sequence: CASSLGAGELFF. CDR3 nucleotides: TGTGCCAGCAGCTTAGGGGCCGGGGAGCTGTTTTTT.

The chain uses TRBV27 and TRBJ2-5; no clear D gene. The CDR3 is 15 residues long. Trimming stripped 7 bases from V and 4 bases from J, with 19 bases between. From germline, CDR1 is MNHEY and CDR2 SMNVEV (reference sequence). For the CDR3, the DNA is TGTGCCAGCAAAACCCGGGTCGCCGGATTAGAGACCCAGTACTTC. It yields the protein CASKTRVAGLETQYF.

This clone was seen only a few times. This specimen includes other DNA sequences encoding the same CDR3. The J gene is TRBJ1-5, the V gene TRBV28; no firm D call. Germline lookup yields CDR1 MDHEN and CDR2 SYDVKM. V lost 2 bases, J lost 4 bases, and 3 bases lay in between. CDR3 size: 12 residues. CDR3 in DNA: TGTGCCAGCAGTTTAGGGAATCAGCCCCAGCATTTT. It codes for CASSLGNQPQHF.

The chain couples TRBV19 to TRBJ1-1, with D uncertain. Germline values: CDR1 LNHDA, CDR2 SQIVND (reference sequence). There are 13 residues in the CDR3. Trimming stripped 5 bases from V and 1 base from J, with 8 bases between. CDR3 protein: CASSWSRNTEAFF. CDR3 DNA: TGTGCCAGTAGTTGGTCCCGGAACACTGAAGCTTTCTTT.

V usage is TRBV18 and J usage is TRBJ2-5, with D uncertain. Germline V gene sequence: CDR1 KGHSH, CDR2 LQKENI. Trimming removed 5 bases from V and 2 bases from J, with 6 bases in between. The CDR3 is 12 residues long. Here the CDR3 reads CASSGLQETQYF. Written as DNA, the CDR3 is TGTGCCAGCTCAGGGCTGCAAGAGACCCAGTACTTC.

CDR3 residues: CASSQLILDRDSPLHF. Written as DNA, the CDR3 is TGTGCCAGCAGCCAATTGATTCTGGACAGGGACTCACCCCTCCACTTT. The V call is TRBV16, the J call TRBJ1-6; 8 positions agree with TRBD1. This CDR3 is 16 amino acids long. With V trimmed by 1 base and J by 10 bases, 9 bases remained unmatched. The germline V gene has CDR1 KGHSY and CDR2 FQNENV.